A single sample gave rise to the 5 T cell receptor beta chains below, sequenced in a study of blood T cell repertoires in COVID-19. Sequenced by immunoSEQ multiplex PCR; TCRdb stores in-frame clones only, minus some. The sample shows about 87,000 clones, around 85% of them seen only once. Sequenced: peripheral blood. All receptors derive from an elderly woman with COVID-19, enrolled during active disease.

CDR3 in DNA: TGTGCCAGCTCTAGCCGGGACAGGGGGCGATATGGCTACACCTTC. Protein sequence: CASSSRDRGRYGYTF. V and J are TRBV18 and TRBJ1-2; 12 bases line up with TRBD1. Looked up from germline, CDR1 is KGHSH and CDR2 is LQKENI. The CDR3 contains 15 residues. J lost 5 bases, V lost 6 bases, and 7 bases had no gene match.

The chain recombines TRBV12-3 or TRBV12-4 with TRBJ2-7; D is uncertain. Trimming cost V 2 bases and J 1 base, with 6 bases left between them. The CDR3 totals 13 residues. In nucleotides, the CDR3 is TGTGCCAGCAGTTTATTCAGGTCCTACGAGCAGTACTTC. Translation gives CASSLFRSYEQYF.

The gene calls are TRBV27 and TRBJ1-2; TRBD1 agrees at 12 bases. The length of the CDR3 is 14 residues. After removal of 6 bases from V and 8 bases from J, the junction contained 7 bases not matched to a gene. Per germline, CDR1 MNHEY and CDR2 SMNVEV (reference sequence). The CDR3 DNA reads TGTGCCAGCAGGTCCCCGGGACAGGGGGCGGGCTACACCTTC. It yields the protein CASRSPGQGAGYTF.

The chain has TRBV7-9 and TRBJ2-1, with 14 bases lining up with TRBD2. CDR3 length: 17 amino acids. The germline V gene has CDR1 SEHNR and CDR2 FQNEAQ (reference sequence). V lost 1 base, J lost 9 bases, and 8 bases stayed unmatched. The CDR3 DNA follows: TGTGCCAGCAGCTTAGATCCGGGACTAGCGGGAGTTGGTGAGCAGTTCTTC. It yields the protein CASSLDPGLAGVGEQFF.

This clone was seen a handful of times. The chain combines TRBV13 with TRBJ2-2, with a tentative D call TRBD1 (6 bases). Germline V gives CDR1 PRHDT, CDR2 FYEKMQ (reference sequence). V shed 7 bases and J shed 1 base, with 10 bases lying between them. CDR3 length: 14 amino acids. The CDR3 nucleotides are TGTGCCAGCAACCCGGACAGGAACACCGGGGAGCTGTTTTTT. As protein: CASNPDRNTGELFF. Complete variable domain (other parts from reference TRBV13 and TRBJ2-2): AAGVIQSPRHLIKEKRETATLKCYPIPRHDTVYWYQQGPGQDPQFLISFYEKMQSDKGSIPDRFSAQQFSDYHSELNMSSLELGDSALYFCASNPDRNTGELFFGEGSRLTVL.